This T cell receptor (beta chain) derives from a study of radiotherapy plus CTLA-4 blockade in lung cancer. Study-wide context: Objective responses occurred in 15% to 20% of patients; about 32% had disease control.

Study-wide results and limits: The authors reported that early blood T cell clone dynamics, with interferon-beta, best predicted response.

In chemo-refractory metastatic non-small-cell lung cancer, patients got ipilimumab CTLA-4 blockade together with focal radiation. Comment on this clone: The antigen is not known.

V lost 4 bases to trimming and J lost 0 bases; unmatched junction nucleotides: 1. Germline-derived CDR1 and CDR2 are WSHSY and SAAADI. The CDR3 contains 14 residues. Some clones are missing from TCRdb's copy, which holds only in-frame ones; the method was immunoSEQ multiplex PCR. This table has 55,000 to 80,000 clones, around 86% appearing once. The clonotype comes from a human donor with non-small cell lung cancer that progressed on radiotherapy plus ipilimumab. This chain uses TRBV10-2 with TRBJ2-3; TRBD1 agrees at 7 bases. The specimen was peripheral blood, collected from a patient treated with radiotherapy plus ipilimumab. The CDR3 DNA follows: TGCGCCAGCAGTGCGACAGGGAGCACAGATACGCAGTATTTT. This translates into CASSATGSTDTQYF.